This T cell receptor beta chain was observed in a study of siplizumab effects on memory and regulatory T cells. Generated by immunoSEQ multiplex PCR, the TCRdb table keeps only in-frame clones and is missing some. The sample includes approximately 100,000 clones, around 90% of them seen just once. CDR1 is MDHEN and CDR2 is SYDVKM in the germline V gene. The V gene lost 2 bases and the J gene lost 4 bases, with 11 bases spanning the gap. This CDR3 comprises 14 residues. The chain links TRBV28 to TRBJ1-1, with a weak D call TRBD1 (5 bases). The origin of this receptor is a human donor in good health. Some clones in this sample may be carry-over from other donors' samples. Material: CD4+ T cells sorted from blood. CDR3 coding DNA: TGTGCCAGCAGTTTACGGGGGAGTGTCACTGAAGCTTTCTTT. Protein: CASSLRGSVTEAFF.